The 14 T cell receptor beta chains below come from one sample, sequenced in a study of technical replicates of blood from four donors. The assay was immunoSEQ multiplex PCR, and TCRdb's table has in-frame clones only and misses some. The repertoire holds 45,000 to 55,000 clones, with around 94% as singletons. The sequenced sample was T cells isolated from PBMCs. The receptors stem from a human donor in good health.

The rearrangement uses TRBV5-4 and TRBJ2-7, with TRBD2 as a possible D gene (6 bases). Germline CDR1 reads SGHNT; CDR2 reads YYREEE (reference sequence). This CDR3 is built from 16 residues. V was shortened by 4 bases and J by 3 bases, with 20 bases between the two germline ends. The CDR3 region is CASSRVGGSGLYEQYF. The CDR3 region has the DNA TGTGCCAGCAGCCGGGTCGGGGGTAGCGGACTCTACGAGCAGTACTTC.

The rearrangement uses TRBV6-5 and TRBJ1-2; no reliable D call. This CDR3 contains 13 residues. V was pared by 5 bases and J by 4 bases, with 11 bases between. CDR1 MNHEY and CDR2 SVGAGI come from the germline V gene. CDR3 in DNA: TGTGCCAGCAGTCGTGACGGGAGCTATGGCTACACCTTC. Protein product: CASSRDGSYGYTF.

V gene TRBV5-6 combines with J gene TRBJ2-3; D unresolved. V lost 2 bases to trimming and J lost 2 bases, with 24 bases between them. Germline V gene data show CDR1 as SGHDT and CDR2 as YYEEEE. CDR3 length: 19 amino acids. The CDR3: CASSFSLLEHPEVTDTQYF. As DNA, the CDR3 is TGTGCCAGCAGCTTTTCCTTACTGGAGCACCCTGAAGTCACAGATACGCAGTATTTT. Full variable domain (outside the CDR3, taken from reference TRBV5-6 and TRBJ2-3): DAGVTQSPTHLIKTRGQQVTLRCSPKSGHDTVSWYQQALGQGPQFIFQYYEEEERQRGNFPDRFSGHQFPNYSSELNVNALLLGDSALYLCASSFSLLEHPEVTDTQYFGPGTRLTVL.

V gene TRBV5-4 combines with J gene TRBJ2-3; 11 bases agree with TRBD1. The CDR3 extends over 16 amino acids. The J segment lost 6 bases and the V segment lost 2 bases, leaving 8 bases of the junction unmatched. CDR1 and CDR2 from the germline V gene are SGHNT and YYREEE (reference sequence). The CDR3 reads CASSLGTGGSWDTQYF. The CDR3 region has the DNA TGTGCCAGCAGCTTAGGGACAGGGGGTTCTTGGGATACGCAGTATTTT.

The chain recombines TRBV11-2 with TRBJ1-2; D ambiguous. The CDR3 loop spans 14 amino acids. The V gene lost 4 bases and the J gene lost 3 bases, with 12 bases spanning the gap. Germline V lookup: CDR1 SGHAT, CDR2 FQNNGV. The CDR3 here is CASSSPRDYYGYTF. As DNA, the CDR3 is TGTGCCAGCAGCTCGCCCCGGGATTACTATGGCTACACCTTC.

The V and J genes are TRBV6-6 and TRBJ2-2; weak D call: TRBD2 (6 bases). The CDR3 has 15 residues. Trimming left V 2 bases short and J 6 bases short, with 13 bases between. The germline CDR1 and CDR2 sequences are MNHNY and SVGAGI (reference sequence). CDR3 loop: CASSYGGGVAGELFF. The DNA of the CDR3 is TGTGCCAGCAGTTACGGTGGCGGGGTCGCCGGGGAGCTGTTTTTT.

In DNA form, the CDR3 reads TGTGCCAGCAGCTTAGTAGGGACTAGCTCCAAAAACATTCAGTACTTC. Protein: CASSLVGTSSKNIQYF. This chain uses TRBV11-2 with TRBJ2-4, with TRBD2 matching 9 bases. The germline CDR1 and CDR2 sequences are SGHAT and FQNNGV. The CDR3 extends over 16 amino acids. J lost 2 bases, V lost 1 base, and 3 bases had no gene match.

The CDR3 DNA follows: TGCGCCAGCTCAAGACTAGCGGAGATGAATGAGCAGTTCTTC. It encodes CASSRLAEMNEQFF. This chain uses TRBV10-1 with TRBJ2-1, with 9 bases aligning to TRBD2. Unmatched junction bases numbered 9, after V lost 8 bases and J lost 7 bases. The CDR3 length is 14 residues. CDR1 is WNHNN and CDR2 is SYGVQD in the germline V gene (reference sequence).

The chain is built from TRBV5-4 and TRBJ2-6; D is perhaps TRBD1 (6 bases). The CDR3 runs to 20 residues. The V end was cut by 1 base, the J end by 0 bases, with 20 bases between. In germline, CDR1 is SGHNT, CDR2 YYREEE (reference sequence). CDR3 in DNA: TGTGCCAGCAGCTTGCGCCGGTACGCGACAGGAAGCTCTGGGGCCAACGTCCTGACTTTC. Protein product: CASSLRRYATGSSGANVLTF.

The chain couples TRBV28 to TRBJ2-5; 7 nucleotides align to TRBD1. V lost 5 bases and J lost 2; bases outside the gene matches: 2. The germline gives CDR1 MDHEN, CDR2 SYDVKM. This CDR3 contains 13 residues. The CDR3: CASSPGQQETQYF. CDR3 nucleotides: TGTGCCAGCAGTCCGGGACAGCAAGAGACCCAGTACTTC.

The rearrangement uses TRBV5-1 and TRBJ1-4; D is unclear. The CDR3 consists of 16 residues. Germline-derived CDR1 and CDR2 are SGHRS and YFSETQ. V shed 0 bases and J shed 7 bases, with 16 bases lying between them. The CDR3 DNA follows: TGCGCCAGCAGCTTGGCCGGAGCAAGCGGGATTGAAAAACTGTTTTTT. Its protein is CASSLAGASGIEKLFF.

The chain uses TRBV11-3 and TRBJ2-1, with D tentatively TRBD1 (6 bases). The V end was cut by 2 bases, the J end by 1 base, with 12 bases between. The CDR3 covers 16 residues. The germline CDR1 and CDR2 sequences are SGHNT and YENEEA. CDR3 residues: CASSLNPDRSYNEQFF. In nucleotides, the CDR3 is TGTGCCAGCAGCTTAAACCCGGACAGATCCTACAATGAGCAGTTCTTC.

V gene TRBV12-5 combines with J gene TRBJ2-1; a possible D gene is TRBD1 (6 bases). The CDR3 is 15 amino acids. Germline V gene lookup returns CDR1 LGHNT and CDR2 FRNRAP. Trimming stripped 5 bases from V and 4 bases from J, with 15 bases between. The CDR3 reads CASGTRGMVYNEQFF. CDR3 in DNA: TGTGCTAGTGGTACCAGGGGAATGGTATACAATGAGCAGTTCTTC. The whole variable domain, remainder taken from reference TRBV12-5 and TRBJ2-1, is DARVTQTPRHKVTEMGQEVTMRCQPILGHNTVFWYRQTMMQGLELLAYFRNRAPLDDSGMPKDRFSAEMPDATLATLKIQPSEPRDSAVYFCASGTRGMVYNEQFFGPGTRLTVL.

The J gene is TRBJ2-7, the V gene TRBV11-2; D is undetermined. The CDR3 extends over 13 amino acids. V lost 3 bases to trimming and J lost 3 bases, with 9 bases between them. In germline, CDR1 is SGHAT, CDR2 FQNNGV. The CDR3: CASSFQVYYEQYF. CDR3 in DNA: TGTGCCAGCAGCTTCCAGGTGTACTACGAGCAGTACTTC.